Below are 24 T cell receptor beta chains sequenced from a single sample in a study of T cells in Graves' hyperthyroidism and ophthalmopathy. Amplification of TCR beta CDR3 regions used RNA as the template. The HTBI set primed first-round TCR CDR3 RT-PCR. TCRdb reanalysed the multiplex PCR reads using MiXCR and keeps one entry per CDR3 protein. Of about 560,000 distinct CDR3 sequences in the sample, 15% to 20% were seen once. Sequenced sample: blood. These receptors came from a woman aged 18-30 years with Graves' hyperthyroidism.

In its sample, this clonotype was seen many times. The chain recombines TRBV12-3 or TRBV12-4 with TRBJ1-6; 7 bases align to TRBD1. The junction had 4 bases not matched to a gene; V was cut back by 5 bases and J by 6 bases. The CDR3 sequence is 14 residues long. DNA for the CDR3: TGTGCCAGCAGTATGACAGGGTTTAATTCACCCCTCCACTTT. It yields the protein CASSMTGFNSPLHF.

This clonotype was seen ten or more times. The chain recombines TRBV6-2 or TRBV6-3 with TRBJ2-7, with TRBD1 matching over 8 bases. The CDR3 extends over 16 amino acids. The germline gives CDR1 MNHEY, CDR2 SVGEGT. The V gene end was trimmed by 4 bases and the J gene end by 3 bases; junction bases not matched to a gene: 11. The CDR3 DNA reads TGTGCCAGCAGTTCCTCAAGGACAGGGTCATTCTACGAGCAGTACTTC. Translation: CASSSSRTGSFYEQYF.

The chain links TRBV20-1 to TRBJ2-7, with TRBD1 matching 7 bases. Germline V lookup: CDR1 DFQATT, CDR2 SNEGSKA (reference sequence). The V gene end was trimmed by 6 bases and the J gene end by 1 base; junction bases not matched to a gene: 9. This CDR3 has 14 amino acids. This chain's CDR3 is CSARQGTDSYEQYF. The CDR3 nucleotides are TGCAGTGCGAGACAAGGGACAGATTCCTACGAGCAGTACTTC.

This clonotype was recorded at least ten times. This rearrangement joins TRBV12-3 or TRBV12-4 to TRBJ1-1; D not resolved. The V end was cut by 3 bases, the J end by 2 bases, with 13 bases between. The CDR3 is made up of 15 amino acids. CDR3 in DNA: TGTGCCAGCAGTTTCTCCGAGCCCAGCAACACTGAAGCTTTCTTT. This codes for CASSFSEPSNTEAFF.

This chain links TRBV10-3 with TRBJ2-1; TRBD2 matches at 7 bases. Germline V gives CDR1 ENHRY, CDR2 SYGVKD. CDR3 length equals 13 residues. The J segment lost 7 bases and the V segment lost 8 bases, leaving 8 bases of the junction unmatched. The CDR3 reads CAIVGGSSNEQFF. In DNA form, the CDR3 reads TGTGCCATCGTAGGCGGGAGTTCGAATGAGCAGTTCTTC.

This clonotype occurred many times. The CDR3 DNA sequence: TGTGCCAGCAGCTCCGACTCTTCCAACTACGAGCAGTACTTC. Its translation: CASSSDSSNYEQYF. The genes are TRBV7-3 and TRBJ2-7, with D unresolved. CDR1 SGHTA and CDR2 FQGTGA come from the germline V gene. The CDR3 loop spans 14 amino acids. Trimming removed 4 bases at V and 3 bases at J, with 13 bases between.

This clonotype turned up a few times. The V gene is TRBV18, the J gene TRBJ2-1; 9 nucleotides line up with TRBD1. Germline V gives CDR1 KGHSH, CDR2 LQKENI. The length of the CDR3 is 17 residues. The V gene end was trimmed by 2 bases and the J gene end by 8 bases; junction bases not matched to a gene: 13. DNA of the CDR3: TGTGCCAGCTCACCAGGGATGAGGACAGGGGTACCGGATGAGCAGTTCTTC. Translated, it gives CASSPGMRTGVPDEQFF.

The gene calls are TRBV15 and TRBJ2-7; no definite D call. Germline V gives CDR1 LNHNV, CDR2 YYDKDF (reference sequence). Trimming shortened V by 0 bases and J by 5 bases, and 14 bases separated the two germline ends. The CDR3 extends over 15 amino acids. The CDR3 spells CATSRDPGGTDEQYF. As DNA, the CDR3 is TGTGCCACCAGCAGAGATCCGGGTGGTACCGACGAGCAGTACTTC.

The chain uses TRBV7-9 and TRBJ1-2, with D hard to call. Trimming pared 5 bases from V and 1 base from J, leaving 14 bases between. The CDR3 is 15 residues long. The germline CDR1 and CDR2 sequences are SEHNR and FQNEAQ (reference sequence). The CDR3 sequence: CASSPSLGSNYGYTF. In DNA form, the CDR3 reads TGTGCCAGCAGCCCTAGTTTGGGGAGTAACTATGGCTACACCTTC.

The chain employs TRBV3-1 and TRBJ2-7, with 9 nucleotides matching TRBD1. CDR3 length equals 17 residues. With V trimmed by 5 bases and J by 3 bases, 14 bases remained unmatched. CDR1 is LGHDT, CDR2 YNNKEL, per germline (reference sequence). CDR3 amino acids: CASSASGTGRRSYEQYF. The CDR3 DNA reads TGTGCCAGCAGCGCCTCCGGGACAGGGCGCAGGAGCTACGAGCAGTACTTC.

This clonotype showed up just a few times. This chain joins TRBV19 and TRBJ2-2, with TRBD1 identical over 8 bases. CDR1 and CDR2 from the germline V gene are LNHDA and SQIVND (reference sequence). The V segment lost 4 bases and the J segment 7 bases; nucleotides outside the gene matches: 8. This CDR3 has 15 amino acids. This CDR3 is CASSSSTGAVGELFF. CDR3 bases: TGTGCCAGTAGTAGCTCGACAGGGGCGGTCGGGGAGCTGTTTTTT. Full variable domain (rest looked up from reference TRBV19 and TRBJ2-2): DGGITQSPKYLFRKEGQNVTLSCEQNLNHDAMYWYRQDPGQGLRLIYYSQIVNDFQKGDIAEGYSVSREKKESFPLTVTSAQKNPTAFYLCASSSSTGAVGELFFGEGSRLTVL.

This clonotype was recorded many times. This chain connects TRBV28 to TRBJ2-7; D gene ambiguous. V was pared by 2 bases and J by 3 bases, with 8 bases between. CDR1 is MDHEN and CDR2 is SYDVKM in the germline V gene. CDR3 length: 13 amino acids. The CDR3 DNA reads TGTGCCAGCAGTTTACCCGCTAGCTACGAGCAGTACTTC. Its protein product is CASSLPASYEQYF.

The V and J genes are TRBV28 and TRBJ2-5; 7 bases are shared with TRBD2. The germline gives CDR1 MDHEN, CDR2 SYDVKM. The CDR3 has 13 amino acids. The junction had 12 bases not matched to a gene; V was cut back by 10 bases and J by 7 bases. CDR3 coding DNA: TGTGCCACTCTACCGGGAGGTTTTTGGACCCAGTACTTC. Amino acid sequence: CATLPGGFWTQYF.

The chain joins TRBV7-9 to TRBJ2-7; 8 nucleotides agree with TRBD2. The CDR3 is 15 residues long. Germline assignment: CDR1 SEHNR and CDR2 FQNEAQ (reference sequence). Unmatched junction bases numbered 13, after V lost 8 bases and J lost 4 bases. The CDR3 loop is CASVQAGAIGYEQYF. DNA for the CDR3: TGTGCCAGCGTTCAAGCGGGAGCCATAGGATACGAGCAGTACTTC.

There are many counts of this clonotype. The chain is built from TRBV12-3 or TRBV12-4 and TRBJ1-1; D perhaps matches TRBD1 (5 bases). The CDR3 is 14 residues long. The V end lost 6 bases, the J end lost 6 bases, and 17 bases lay between the germline ends. CDR3 amino acids: CASRSGIRDPEAFF. The DNA for the CDR3 is TGTGCCAGCAGGTCCGGGATTAGGGACCCTGAAGCTTTCTTT.

A few counts support this clonotype. The chain combines TRBV4-1 with TRBJ2-1; 7 bases are shared with TRBD2. V was clipped by 5 bases and J by 5 bases; unmatched bases: 9. From germline, CDR1 is MGHRA and CDR2 YSYEKL. The CDR3 is 15 amino acids. The CDR3 loop reads CASSDFRSGNNEQFF. As DNA, the CDR3 is TGCGCCAGCAGCGATTTTCGGAGCGGGAACAATGAGCAGTTCTTC.

A single count supports this clonotype. The rearrangement links TRBV4-2 to TRBJ1-4, with 12 nucleotides matching TRBD1. Germline V gives CDR1 LGHNA, CDR2 YNFKEQ. V was clipped by 2 bases and J by 7 bases; unmatched bases: 8. The CDR3 sequence is 17 residues long. The DNA of the CDR3 is TGTGCCAGCAGCCAACCGGGACAGGGGGCTGGAACTGAAAAACTGTTTTTT. Its protein is CASSQPGQGAGTEKLFF.

This chain uses TRBV15 with TRBJ1-5, with D tentatively TRBD1 (5 bases). V lost 3 bases and J 0 bases, leaving 18 bases between the germline ends. The CDR3 sequence is 18 residues long. Germline CDR1 and CDR2: LNHNV and YYDKDF (reference sequence). The CDR3 region has the DNA TGTGCCACCAGCAGTCCGCCGGGACGGACGATTAGCAATCAGCCCCAGCATTTT. Translation gives CATSSPPGRTISNQPQHF.

The rearrangement uses TRBV20-1 and TRBJ2-5; D might be TRBD2 (5 bases). This CDR3 is 12 amino acids long. The germline V gene has CDR1 DFQATT and CDR2 SNEGSKA (reference sequence). The DNA for the CDR3 is TGCAGCACACTAGGCAGACAAGAGACCCAGTACTTC. Protein sequence: CSTLGRQETQYF.

This clonotype was seen ten or more times. The rearrangement links TRBV28 to TRBJ2-7; no firm D call. CDR3 length equals 12 residues. CDR1 MDHEN and CDR2 SYDVKM come from the germline V gene. Trimming took 2 bases from V and 4 from J, leaving 6 bases between them. DNA of the CDR3: TGTGCCAGCAGTTTAGGTTTGTACGAGCAGTACTTC. It encodes CASSLGLYEQYF.

The V gene is TRBV20-1, the J gene TRBJ2-3, with 13 bases lining up with TRBD2. Germline loops: CDR1 DFQATT, CDR2 SNEGSKA (reference sequence). Losses at the gene ends were 3 bases for V and 7 bases for J; bases not matched to a gene: 10. This CDR3 has 16 residues. The CDR3 coding sequence is TGCAGTGCTAGTTTAACTAGCGGGGGGGTCGTGAATACGCAGTATTTT. Protein sequence: CSASLTSGGVVNTQYF.

For this clonotype: A much larger clone sits a single nucleotide away, making a read error possible. The rearrangement links TRBV3-1 to TRBJ1-6; D gene ambiguous. This CDR3 region has 16 residues. Germline V gene lookup returns CDR1 LGHDT and CDR2 YNNKEL (reference sequence). For the CDR3, the DNA is TGTGCCAGCAGCCAAGATAGGGCGGGAAATAATTCACCCCTCCTCTTT. Encoded protein: CASSQDRAGNNSPLLF. Full variable domain (outside the CDR3, taken from reference TRBV3-1 and TRBJ1-6): DTAVSQTPKYLVTQMGNDKSIKCEQNLGHDTMYWYKQDSKKFLKIMFSYNNKELIINETVPNRFSPKSPDKAHLNLHINSLELGDSAVYFCASSQDRAGNNSPLLFGNGTRLTVT.

This clonotype was seen only a few times. The chain links TRBV11-3 to TRBJ2-7, with 9 bases fitting TRBD1. The CDR3 runs to 15 residues. Germline loops: CDR1 SGHNT, CDR2 YENEEA. Trimming cost V 3 bases and J 4 bases; bases outside gene matches: 7. The CDR3 sequence is CASSFGGTGRYEQYF. In DNA, the CDR3 is TGTGCCAGCAGCTTTGGAGGGACAGGGAGGTACGAGCAGTACTTC.

V gene TRBV25-1 combines with J gene TRBJ2-7; 7 bases are a match to TRBD2. With 6 bases clipped from V and 0 bases from J, the junction kept 5 bases outside the gene matches. Germline V lookup: CDR1 MGHDK, CDR2 SYGVNS. The CDR3 has 14 residues. The CDR3 DNA reads as TGTGCCAGCAGCGGGACTACCCACTCCTACGAGCAGTACTTC. It encodes CASSGTTHSYEQYF.